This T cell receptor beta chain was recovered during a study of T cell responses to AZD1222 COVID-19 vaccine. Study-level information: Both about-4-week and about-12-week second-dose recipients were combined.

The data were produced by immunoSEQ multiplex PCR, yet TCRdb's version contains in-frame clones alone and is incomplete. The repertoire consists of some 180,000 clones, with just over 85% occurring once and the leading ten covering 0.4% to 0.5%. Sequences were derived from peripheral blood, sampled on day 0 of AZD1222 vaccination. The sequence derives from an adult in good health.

CDR3 DNA: TGTGCCAGCAGCTCCACCGGGACAGGGGGACAAGAGACCCAGTACTTC. Encoded protein: CASSSTGTGGQETQYF. The rearrangement links TRBV7-3 to TRBJ2-5, with TRBD1 matching over 11 bases. V dropped 4 bases and J dropped 2; count of bases not matched to a gene: 6. Germline assignment: CDR1 SGHTA and CDR2 FQGTGA. The CDR3 extends over 16 amino acids.